Each of the 20 T cell receptor beta chains below was sequenced from the same sample in a study of blood T cell repertoires in COVID-19. The assay was immunoSEQ multiplex PCR, and TCRdb's table has in-frame clones only and misses some. Seen here are hundreds of thousands of clones, around 90% observed once, and the top ten hold approximately 5.5%. Sequencing input: PBMCs or T cells enriched from blood (not recorded which). All receptors derive from a man aged 55 to 70 who had recovered from COVID-19.

This clone has just a few counts. The CDR3 DNA is TGTGCCAGCAGCCAAGAGATAAGGACTACTAACTATGGCTACACCTTC. It is translated as CASSQEIRTTNYGYTF. The V and J genes are TRBV4-2 and TRBJ1-2; D remains ambiguous. This CDR3 spans 16 amino acids. V lost 0 bases and J lost 0, with 11 bases in between. Germline V lookup: CDR1 LGHNA, CDR2 YNFKEQ.

The chain employs TRBV27 and TRBJ2-1, with a weak D call TRBD2 (6 bases). The ends were cut back, 6 bases at V and 4 bases at J, with 13 bases in the middle. The CDR3 is made up of 14 amino acids. In germline, CDR1 is MNHEY, CDR2 SMNVEV (reference sequence). The CDR3 spells CASSRDSNYNEQFF. The CDR3, as DNA: TGTGCCAGCAGCCGGGACTCCAATTACAATGAGCAGTTCTTC.

The chain has TRBV5-1 and TRBJ2-1; tentative D call: TRBD2 (5 bases). The CDR3 length is 13 residues. Germline V gene lookup returns CDR1 SGHRS and CDR2 YFSETQ. The V end was cut by 2 bases, the J end by 15 bases, with 18 bases between. CDR3 sequence reads: CASSLSGLAMRFF. Written as DNA, the CDR3 is TGCGCCAGCAGCTTAAGTGGACTGGCCATGCGGTTCTTC.

The gene calls are TRBV21-1 and TRBJ1-5. TRBV21-1 is termed a pseudogene. This CDR3 has 17 amino acids. The chain's CDR3 is CASSKVEPPGGYQPQHF. The CDR3 DNA reads TGTGCCAGCAGCAAAGTTGAACCCCCGGGGGGGTATCAGCCCCAGCATTTT.

The chain employs TRBV3-1 (or the pseudogene TRBV3-2) and TRBJ2-7; TRBD1 agrees at 9 bases. The V and J ends lost 3 bases and 5 bases, in that order; junction bases with no gene match: 5. Germline V gene data show CDR1 as LGHDT and CDR2 as YNNKEL (reference sequence). The CDR3 is 14 residues long. The CDR3 loop is CASSHWDRDHEQYF. In DNA, the CDR3 is TGTGCCAGCAGCCATTGGGACAGGGACCACGAGCAGTACTTC.

This rearrangement joins TRBV20-1 to TRBJ1-5; weak D call: TRBD1 (5 bases). Trimming cost V 3 bases and J 2 bases, with 17 bases left between them. CDR1 and CDR2 (germline): DFQATT, SNEGSKA (reference sequence). The CDR3 spans 16 residues. This chain's CDR3 is CSASSVSGVGNQPQHF. CDR3 sequence (DNA): TGCAGTGCTAGTTCGGTATCGGGGGTGGGCAATCAGCCCCAGCATTTT.

The V and J genes are TRBV5-1 and TRBJ2-1; 7 bases match TRBD2. Germline-derived CDR1 and CDR2 are SGHRS and YFSETQ. This CDR3 comprises 16 residues. J lost 2 bases, V lost 4 bases, and 9 bases had no gene match. The CDR3 bases are TGCGCCAGCAGCCCTAAAGCTAGCGGAGCCTACAATGAGCAGTTCTTC. This sequence encodes CASSPKASGAYNEQFF.

The chain has TRBV3-1 (or the pseudogene TRBV3-2) and TRBJ1-5; 9 bases are shared with TRBD1. The CDR3 consists of 15 residues. Per the germline V gene, CDR1 is LGHDT and CDR2 is YNNKEL (reference sequence). J lost 7 bases, V lost 7 bases, and 11 bases had no gene match. The chain's CDR3 is CASTPGQGYGQPQHF. In DNA form, the CDR3 reads TGTGCCAGCACCCCTGGACAGGGGTATGGACAGCCCCAGCATTTT.

V is TRBV2 and J is TRBJ2-1; 11 nucleotides align to TRBD2. The junction had 5 bases not matched to a gene; V was cut back by 10 bases and J by 0 bases. Germline V lookup: CDR1 SNHLY, CDR2 FYNNEI. This CDR3 region has 15 residues. The CDR3 reads CANSGTSGSYNEQFF. The CDR3 DNA reads as TGTGCCAACTCCGGGACTAGCGGCTCCTACAATGAGCAGTTCTTC.

The chain uses TRBV3-1 (or the pseudogene TRBV3-2) and TRBJ1-5, with a weak D call TRBD1 (5 bases). This CDR3 comprises 14 residues. The V end was cut by 1 base, the J end by 7 bases, with 11 bases between. Germline V lookup: CDR1 LGHDT, CDR2 YNNKEL (reference sequence). The DNA of the CDR3 is TGTGCCAGCAGCCAAGTACAGGCGGGGCAGCCCCAGCATTTT. Translating it yields CASSQVQAGQPQHF.

This clone was picked up a small number of times. The V and J genes are TRBV5-8 and TRBJ1-5; 7 bases map to TRBD1. V was pared by 3 bases and J by 4 bases, with 13 bases of the junction left unmatched. This CDR3 spans 17 amino acids. Germline CDR1 SGHTS, CDR2 YDEGEE. CDR3 region: CASSYYRGKGRNQPQHF. Here the CDR3 DNA reads TGTGCCAGCAGCTACTACAGGGGTAAGGGTAGGAATCAGCCCCAGCATTTT. Full variable domain (missing parts from reference TRBV5-8 and TRBJ1-5): EAGVTQSPTHLIKTRGQQATLRCSPISGHTSVYWYQQALGLGLQFLLWYDEGEERNRGNFPPRFSGRQFPNYSSELNVNALELEDSALYLCASSYYRGKGRNQPQHFGDGTRLSIL.

This clone was detected only once. This chain joins TRBV4-3 and TRBJ1-1, with a tentative D call TRBD1 (5 bases). V lost 3 bases, J lost 5 bases, and 19 bases lay in between. Germline CDR1 and CDR2: LGHNA and YSLEER. The CDR3 has 16 residues. In nucleotides, the CDR3 is TGCGCCAGCAGCCAGGAACCCGCGGGGGTTGGGACTGAAGCTTTCTTT. Its protein product is CASSQEPAGVGTEAFF.

CDR3 sequence reads: CASSRIPGATNEKLFF. CDR3 in DNA: TGTGCCAGCAGCCGGATCCCGGGGGCAACTAATGAAAAACTGTTTTTT. The rearrangement links TRBV13 to TRBJ1-4; tentative D call: TRBD1 (5 bases). V was pared by 5 bases and J by 0 bases, with 13 bases between. The CDR3 sequence is 16 residues long. Per the germline V gene, CDR1 is PRHDT and CDR2 is FYEKMQ (reference sequence).

Concerning this clone: At one boundary the junction diverges from the germline segment, which might be a read error. This chain connects TRBV18 to TRBJ1-1; D gene uncertain. Germline V gene lookup returns CDR1 KGHSH and CDR2 LQKENI. The CDR3 is 14 residues long. CDR3 sequence: CASSPQVRATEAFF. CDR3 nucleotide sequence: TGTGCCAGCTCCCCACAAGTGCGGGCGACAGAAGCTTTCTTT.

The chain has TRBV19 and TRBJ1-1, with D possibly TRBD1 on 6 matching bases. Germline V gene lookup returns CDR1 LNHDA and CDR2 SQIVND (reference sequence). CDR3 size: 14 residues. The ends were cut back, 1 base at V and 7 bases at J, with 13 bases in the middle. The DNA for the CDR3 is TGTGCCAGTAGTATAGTGGGGAGGGGGGATGAAGCTTTCTTT. Protein product: CASSIVGRGDEAFF. Variable domain in full (rest from reference TRBV19 and TRBJ1-1): DGGITQSPKYLFRKEGQNVTLSCEQNLNHDAMYWYRQDPGQGLRLIYYSQIVNDFQKGDIAEGYSVSREKKESFPLTVTSAQKNPTAFYLCASSIVGRGDEAFFGQGTRLTVV.

The genes are TRBV27 and TRBJ2-7; 9 bases map to TRBD1. The V gene end was trimmed by 7 bases and the J gene end by 3 bases; junction bases not matched to a gene: 10. This CDR3 has 15 amino acids. The germline gives CDR1 MNHEY, CDR2 SMNVEV (reference sequence). CDR3 protein: CASNQQGAKGYEQYF. CDR3 DNA sequence: TGTGCCAGCAATCAACAGGGGGCAAAGGGCTACGAGCAGTACTTC.

Only a few counts were recorded for this clone. The V gene is TRBV7-9, the J gene TRBJ2-7; D is unresolved. Trimming shortened V by 0 bases and J by 4 bases, and 16 bases separated the two germline ends. Looked up from germline, CDR1 is SEHNR and CDR2 is FQNEAQ (reference sequence). CDR3 length equals 16 residues. CDR3 amino acids: CASSLAYGLEPYEQYF. For the CDR3, the DNA is TGTGCCAGCAGCTTAGCCTACGGTCTAGAACCATACGAGCAGTACTTC.

V and J are TRBV2 and TRBJ2-5; the match to TRBD2 covers 9 bases. CDR1 and CDR2 from the germline V gene are SNHLY and FYNNEI. The length of the CDR3 is 14 residues. V lost 3 bases and J lost 1; bases outside the gene matches: 0. CDR3 bases: TGTGCCAGCAGTGAGACTAGCGGCCAAGAGACCCAGTACTTC. It encodes CASSETSGQETQYF. Full variable domain (rest looked up from reference TRBV2 and TRBJ2-5): EPEVTQTPSHQVTQMGQEVILRCVPISNHLYFYWYRQILGQKVEFLVSFYNNEISEKSEIFDDQFSVERPDGSNFTLKIRSTKLEDSAMYFCASSETSGQETQYFGPGTRLLVL.

The chain uses TRBV7-3 and TRBJ1-2, with TRBD1 matching 11 bases. CDR3 length: 15 residues. Germline assignment: CDR1 SGHTA and CDR2 FQGTGA. Germline trimming cut 1 base from V and 5 bases from J; bases unmatched to any gene: 3. CDR3 DNA: TGTGCCAGCAGCTTAAGTGGGACAGGGGGTTATGGCTACACCTTC. Translation gives CASSLSGTGGYGYTF.

The rearrangement joins TRBV28 to TRBJ1-2; 7 nucleotides align to TRBD1. Germline V gene sequence: CDR1 MDHEN, CDR2 SYDVKM. V was pared by 6 bases and J by 4 bases, with 2 bases of the junction left unmatched. The CDR3 is 12 residues long. CDR3: CASSRDSYGYTF. Here the CDR3 DNA reads TGTGCCAGCAGCAGGGACAGCTATGGCTACACCTTC.